This T cell receptor (beta chain) was sequenced for a study of cytomegalovirus exposure and HLA in healthy donors. The overall study: In terms of ancestry, the Caucasian-associated cluster contained about 80% of the approximately 400 genotyped donors.

Regarding this clone: Its specificity is not known.

Germline CDR1 is SEHNR and CDR2 is FQNEAQ (reference sequence). With V trimmed by 5 bases and J by 4 bases, 12 bases remained unmatched. There are 16 residues in the CDR3. Overall study findings and caveats: When analyzed later, the rates of TCR association showed variation by HLA locus, with DRB1 the most and HLA-C the fewest.

The PCR contained 60 Vbeta and 13 Jbeta primers. Study processing details: The authors later counted about 80 million unique TCR beta chains, 9.5 million to 13 million of them shared. Clones were read by immunoSEQ multiplex PCR, and TCRdb kept only the in-frame ones, dropping some. V and J calls and clone size are given by that table; D and trimming were obtained from the DNA. The sample comprises around 130,000 clones, approximately 82% of which are singletons, and about 2.9% rests with the top ten. The origin of this receptor is a boy aged 2 to 9 in good health and CMV-seronegative. The material sequenced was PBMCs. The V gene is TRBV7-9, the J gene TRBJ1-2; 8 nucleotides match TRBD1. CDR3 coding DNA: TGTGCCAGCAGCCCCGCCCGGACAGGGAAGGGCTATGGCTACACCTTC. This codes for CASSPARTGKGYGYTF.